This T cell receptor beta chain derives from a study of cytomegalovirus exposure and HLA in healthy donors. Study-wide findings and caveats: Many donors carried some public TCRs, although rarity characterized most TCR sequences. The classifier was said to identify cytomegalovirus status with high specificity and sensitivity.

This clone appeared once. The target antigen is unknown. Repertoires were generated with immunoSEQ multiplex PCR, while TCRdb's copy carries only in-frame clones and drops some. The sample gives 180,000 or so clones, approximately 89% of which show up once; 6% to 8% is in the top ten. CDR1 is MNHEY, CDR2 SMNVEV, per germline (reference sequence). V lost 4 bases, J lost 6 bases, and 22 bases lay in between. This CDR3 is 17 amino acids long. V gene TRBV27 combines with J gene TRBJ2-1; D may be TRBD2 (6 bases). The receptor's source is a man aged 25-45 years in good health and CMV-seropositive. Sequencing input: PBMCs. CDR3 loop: CASSSGLPYRRINEQFF. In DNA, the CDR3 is TGTGCCAGCAGTTCCGGACTACCCTATCGGAGAATCAATGAGCAGTTCTTC.